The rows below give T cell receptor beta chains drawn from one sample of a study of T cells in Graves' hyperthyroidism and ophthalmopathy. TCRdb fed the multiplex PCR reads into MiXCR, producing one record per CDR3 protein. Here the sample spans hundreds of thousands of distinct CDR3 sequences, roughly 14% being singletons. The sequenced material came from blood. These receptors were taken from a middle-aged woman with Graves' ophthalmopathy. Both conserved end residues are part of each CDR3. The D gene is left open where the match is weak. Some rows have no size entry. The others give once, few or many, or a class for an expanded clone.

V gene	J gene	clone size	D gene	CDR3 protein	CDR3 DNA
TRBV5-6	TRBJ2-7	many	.	CASSPPGPGLEQYF	TGTGCCAGCAGCCCACCGGGACCAGGCTTAGAGCAGTACTTC
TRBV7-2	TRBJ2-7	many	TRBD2	CASSHTGTSGKPGYF	TGTGCCAGCAGCCACACCGGGACTAGCGGGAAGCCTGGGTACTTC
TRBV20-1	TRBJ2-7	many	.	CSAQGRVNEQYF	TGCAGTGCTCAGGGGAGGGTCAACGAGCAGTACTTC
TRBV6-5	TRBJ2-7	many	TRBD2	CASSYALAGYRNEQYF	TGTGCCAGCAGTTACGCCCTAGCGGGATATCGGAACGAGCAGTACTTC
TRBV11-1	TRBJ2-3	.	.	CASSPETETDTQYF	TGTGCCAGCAGCCCGGAGACAGAAACAGATACGCAGTATTTT
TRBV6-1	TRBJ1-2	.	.	CASSHSSLYGYTF	TGTGCCAGCAGCCATTCTTCCCTGTATGGCTACACCTTC
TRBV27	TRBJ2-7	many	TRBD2	CASSELAGSTYEQYF	TGTGCCAGCAGCGAACTAGCGGGGTCAACCTACGAGCAGTACTTC
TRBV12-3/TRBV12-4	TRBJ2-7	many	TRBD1	CASSLRDRGPYRVYEQYF	TGTGCCAGCAGCCTCCGGGACAGGGGGCCCTACCGGGTCTACGAGCAGTACTTC
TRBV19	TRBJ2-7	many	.	CASSRGLYEQYF	TGTGCCAGCAGCAGGGGCCTCTACGAGCAGTACTTC
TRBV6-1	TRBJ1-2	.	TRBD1	CASSAGGWGAYGYTF	TGTGCCAGCAGTGCAGGGGGGTGGGGGGCCTATGGCTACACCTTC
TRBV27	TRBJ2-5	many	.	CASSPLGRSQETQYF	TGTGCCAGCAGTCCACTAGGGCGGTCTCAAGAGACCCAGTACTTC
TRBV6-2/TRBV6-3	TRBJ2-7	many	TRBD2	CASSFPGGVTYEQYF	TGTGCCAGCAGTTTCCCGGGAGGGGTAACCTACGAGCAGTACTTC
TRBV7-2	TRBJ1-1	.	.	CASSLLKPSFRRAFF	TGTGCCAGCAGCTTACTGAAACCAAGTTTTCGGAGGGCTTTCTTT
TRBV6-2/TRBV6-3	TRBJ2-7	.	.	CATLRGVGEQYF	TGTGCCACCCTAAGGGGGGTCGGAGAGCAGTACTTC
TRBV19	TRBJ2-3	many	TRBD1	CASSSHPRQGAHTDTQYF	TGTGCCAGTAGTAGCCACCCTCGACAGGGTGCGCACACAGATACGCAGTATTTT
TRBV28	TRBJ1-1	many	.	CASSFIHLNTEAFF	TGTGCCAGCAGTTTTATACACTTGAACACTGAAGCTTTCTTT
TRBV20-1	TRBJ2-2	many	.	CSARDPRQGGGGELFF	TGCAGTGCTAGAGATCCAAGGCAGGGTGGTGGCGGGGAGCTGTTTTTT
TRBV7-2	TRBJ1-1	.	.	CASRITWNTEAFF	TGTGCCAGCAGGATCACATGGAACACTGAAGCTTTCTTT
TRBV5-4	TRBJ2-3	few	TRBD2	CASSLALLAGDGTDTQYF	TGTGCCAGCAGCTTGGCCCTATTAGCGGGAGACGGGACAGATACGCAGTATTTT
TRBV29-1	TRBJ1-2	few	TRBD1	CSVGIGTANYGYTF	TGCAGCGTTGGGATTGGGACAGCTAACTATGGCTACACCTTC
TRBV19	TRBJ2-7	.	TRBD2	CASSTLTGLAGFTAGEQYF	TGTGCCAGTAGTACCCTCACTGGACTAGCGGGCTTCACAGCTGGCGAGCAGTACTTC
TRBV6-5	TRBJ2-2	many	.	CASLLRGELFF	TGTGCCAGTTTATTGAGGGGGGAGCTGTTTTTT